Below, 15 T cell receptor beta chains from the same sample are listed, as sequenced in a study of T cell responses to AZD1222 COVID-19 vaccine. Profiled with immunoSEQ multiplex PCR; TCRdb holds only in-frame clones, not every one. The sample shows about 170,000 clones, just under 95% of them seen only once. The specimen comprised peripheral blood, sampled on day 0 of AZD1222 vaccination. The receptors originated from an adult in good health.

This clone was counted between two and nine times. The genes are TRBV5-1 and TRBJ1-3; possible D gene TRBD1, 5 bases. CDR1 SGHRS and CDR2 YFSETQ come from the germline V gene. The CDR3 totals 15 residues. Trimming left V 0 bases short and J 0 bases short, with 7 bases between. The chain's CDR3 is CASSLGGSSGNTIYF. The CDR3 nucleotides read TGCGCCAGCAGCTTGGGGGGCAGCTCTGGAAACACCATATATTTT. The complete variable domain, with remaining parts taken from reference TRBV5-1 and TRBJ1-3, reads KAGVTQTPRYLIKTRGQQVTLSCSPISGHRSVSWYQQTPGQGLQFLFEYFSETQRNKGNFPGRFSGRQFSNSRSEMNVSTLELGDSALYLCASSLGGSSGNTIYFGEGSWLTVV.

The J gene is TRBJ1-2, the V gene TRBV29-1, with D maybe TRBD1 (6 bases). Trimming cost V 7 bases and J 0 bases, with 15 bases left between them. The CDR3 loop spans 14 amino acids. CDR1 is SQVTM and CDR2 is ANQGSEA in the germline V gene. CDR3 nucleotides: TGCAGCGCTAGAACGGACAGAACTAACTATGGCTACACCTTC. The encoded protein is CSARTDRTNYGYTF.

This chain uses TRBV9 with TRBJ1-1, with 11 bases identical to TRBD1. Unmatched junction bases numbered 15, after V lost 4 bases and J lost 7 bases. Germline assignment: CDR1 SGDLS and CDR2 YYNGEE. This CDR3 comprises 17 residues. CDR3 loop: CASSPRQTGQGGGEAFF. In DNA form, the CDR3 reads TGTGCCAGCAGCCCCCGGCAGACGGGACAGGGGGGCGGTGAAGCTTTCTTT.

The chain combines TRBV6-5 with TRBJ1-1; D unresolved. Germline CDR1 is MNHEY and CDR2 is SVGAGI. Deletions cut 8 bases from V and 1 base from J, with 14 bases between. The CDR3 covers 14 residues. The CDR3 DNA sequence: TGTGCCAGCCGCCGGGAAGTGAGGAACACTGAAGCTTTCTTT. This translates into CASRREVRNTEAFF.

V gene TRBV10-3 combines with J gene TRBJ1-3, with TRBD1 identical over 9 bases. Per germline, CDR1 ENHRY and CDR2 SYGVKD. Trimming at V came to 5 bases and at J to 4 bases, leaving 6 bases not matched to a gene. The CDR3 runs to 15 residues. Written as DNA, the CDR3 is TGTGCCATCAGTCAAGGGACAGGGTCGGGAAACACCATATATTTT. This gives the protein CAISQGTGSGNTIYF.

This rearrangement joins TRBV11-2 to TRBJ1-2; D is undetermined. Per germline, CDR1 SGHAT and CDR2 FQNNGV. Deletions cut 4 bases from V and 3 bases from J, with 18 bases between. The CDR3 covers 16 residues. The CDR3 protein is CASSSNKGRRYYGYTF. CDR3 nucleotide sequence: TGTGCCAGCAGCTCGAATAAAGGACGACGCTACTATGGCTACACCTTC. The entire variable domain, with the rest obtained from reference TRBV11-2 and TRBJ1-2, is as follows: EAGVAQSPRYKIIEKRQSVAFWCNPISGHATLYWYQQILGQGPKLLIQFQNNGVVDDSQLPKDRFSAERLKGVDSTLKIQPAKLEDSAVYLCASSSNKGRRYYGYTFGSGTRLTVV.

The chain joins TRBV12-3 or TRBV12-4 to TRBJ1-6; D call uncertain. Trimming stripped 3 bases from V and 9 bases from J, with 9 bases between. The CDR3 runs to 13 residues. The CDR3 reads CASSFYTTSPLHF. In DNA, the CDR3 is TGTGCCAGCAGTTTTTACACAACTTCACCCCTCCACTTT.

The chain uses TRBV7-3 and TRBJ1-1; D might be TRBD1 (5 bases). Germline-derived CDR1 and CDR2 are SGHTA and FQGTGA. This CDR3 region has 14 residues. Trimming removed 5 bases from V and 4 bases from J, with 14 bases in between. The CDR3, as DNA: TGTGCCAGCAGCAACGCGGGGCTGGGCACTGAAGCTTTCTTT. As protein: CASSNAGLGTEAFF.

The chain couples TRBV5-1 to TRBJ2-3; 9 bases agree with TRBD2. Trimming took 2 bases from V and 1 from J; bases not matched to a gene: 17. The CDR3 has 20 amino acids. Germline CDR1 reads SGHRS; CDR2 reads YFSETQ. The CDR3 nucleotides are TGCGCCAGCAGCTTAAAAACTCTAAATATAGCGGGGGCCCGCACAGATACGCAGTATTTT. It specifies CASSLKTLNIAGARTDTQYF.

With regard to this clone: A read error may account for a junction end that differs from germline. The chain combines TRBV19 with TRBJ2-3; 11 positions agree with TRBD2. CDR1 and CDR2 (germline): LNHDA, SQIVND (reference sequence). CDR3 length equals 15 residues. CDR3 bases: TGTGCCAGTAGTATGGGCCTAGCGGGAGGCCCTATTACCGCTTTT. This sequence encodes CASSMGLAGGPITAF. Looking up the rest from reference TRBV19 and TRBJ2-3 gives the full variable domain: DGGITQSPKYLFRKEGQNVTLSCEQNLNHDAMYWYRQDPGQGLRLIYYSQIVNDFQKGDIAEGYSVSREKKESFPLTVTSAQKNPTAFYLCASSMGLAGGPITAFGPGTRLTVL.

The rearrangement uses TRBV5-4 and TRBJ1-2; 7 positions agree with TRBD1. Germline assignment: CDR1 SGHNT and CDR2 YYREEE (reference sequence). The CDR3 runs 19 residues. J lost 3 bases, V lost 4 bases, and 21 bases had no gene match. CDR3 nucleotide sequence: TGTGCCAGCAGCAAAAACTATCCGGGACAGACACCCTTTGACTATGGCTACACCTTC. It codes for CASSKNYPGQTPFDYGYTF.

The chain links TRBV9 to TRBJ1-3; D unclear. Looked up from germline, CDR1 is SGDLS and CDR2 is YYNGEE. The V and J ends lost 4 bases and 1 base respectively, with 15 bases between them. This CDR3 has 16 residues. CDR3 residues: CASSPQWASSGNTIYF. The CDR3 nucleotides read TGTGCCAGCAGCCCCCAGTGGGCGAGTTCTGGAAACACCATATATTTT. Complete variable domain (other parts from reference TRBV9 and TRBJ1-3): DSGVTQTPKHLITATGQRVTLRCSPRSGDLSVYWYQQSLDQGLQFLIQYYNGEERAKGNILERFSAQQFPDLHSELNLSSLELGDSALYFCASSPQWASSGNTIYFGEGSWLTVV.

The chain joins TRBV7-3 to TRBJ2-5, with 9 bases identical to TRBD1. The CDR3 loop spans 17 amino acids. V dropped 1 base and J dropped 5; count of bases not matched to a gene: 11. Germline lookup yields CDR1 SGHTA and CDR2 FQGTGA. The CDR3 region is CASSLNEDGTGRETQYF. In nucleotides, the CDR3 is TGTGCCAGCAGCTTAAATGAGGATGGGACAGGGCGCGAGACCCAGTACTTC.

This chain connects TRBV7-2 to TRBJ2-3; no reliable D call. There are 17 residues in the CDR3. Trimming left V 5 bases short and J 0 bases short, with 18 bases between. Germline V gives CDR1 SGHTA, CDR2 FQGNSA. This CDR3 is CASSPRMGTTSTDTQYF. The CDR3, as DNA: TGTGCCAGCAGCCCCCGGATGGGCACCACTAGCACAGATACGCAGTATTTT. Supplemented by reference TRBV7-2 and TRBJ2-3, the full variable domain reads GAGVSQSPSNKVTEKGKDVELRCDPISGHTALYWYRQSLGQGLEFLIYFQGNSAPDKSGLPSDRFSAERTGGSVSTLTIQRTQQEDSAVYLCASSPRMGTTSTDTQYFGPGTRLTVL.

CDR3 nucleotide sequence: TGTGCCAGCAGACCAGTCCGGGGGGTGACAGCCATATATTTT. Protein product: CASRPVRGVTAIYF. The genes are TRBV6-5 and TRBJ1-3; D may be TRBD1 (5 bases). The V gene lost 6 bases and the J gene lost 11 bases, with 20 bases spanning the gap. This CDR3 has 14 residues. The V gene's germline CDR1 is MNHEY and CDR2 SVGAGI.